One and the same sample provided the 29 T cell receptor beta chains below, sequenced in a study of blood T cell repertoires in COVID-19. The protocol was immunoSEQ multiplex PCR, while the TCRdb copy is restricted to in-frame clones and leaves out a portion. The sample lists fewer than 300,000 clones, 80% to 90% occurring once. The sample consisted of peripheral blood. The receptor set was obtained from a woman between 50 and 59 years old with acute or convalescent COVID-19.

V usage is TRBV27 and J usage is TRBJ2-7, with TRBD1 identical over 10 bases. The J segment lost 5 bases and the V segment lost 5 bases, leaving 12 bases of the junction unmatched. CDR1 is MNHEY and CDR2 is SMNVEV in the germline V gene (reference sequence). This CDR3 region has 16 residues. In DNA form, the CDR3 reads TGTGCCAGCAGTATACGCCGGGACAGGGGAGGACACGAGCAGTACTTC. Protein product: CASSIRRDRGGHEQYF.

This clone was counted a few times. V and J are TRBV5-4 and TRBJ2-2, with D tentatively TRBD1 (6 bases). This CDR3 comprises 14 residues. Germline CDR1 SGHNT, CDR2 YYREEE (reference sequence). V was pared by 4 bases and J by 4 bases, with 11 bases between. Here the CDR3 DNA reads TGTGCCAGCAGCCCAGGGGTTAGCACCGGGGAGCTGTTTTTT. This gives the protein CASSPGVSTGELFF.

The chain employs TRBV3-1 (or the pseudogene TRBV3-2) and TRBJ2-7; tentative D call: TRBD1 (6 bases). V shed 1 base and J shed 2 bases, with 9 bases lying between them. The CDR3 is made up of 14 amino acids. Looked up from germline, CDR1 is LGHDT and CDR2 is YNNKEL (reference sequence). The CDR3: CASSQGAGAYEQYF. In DNA, the CDR3 is TGTGCCAGCAGCCAAGGGGCAGGGGCCTACGAGCAGTACTTC.

This clone showed up just once. This chain links TRBV29-1 with TRBJ2-7; the D gene is possibly TRBD2 (5 bases). Germline V lookup: CDR1 SQVTM, CDR2 ANQGSEA. The CDR3 covers 14 residues. V gave up 5 bases and J gave up 4 bases, with 18 bases separating them. This CDR3 reads CSVYSVVGGYEQYF. The DNA of the CDR3 is TGCAGCGTTTATAGCGTCGTGGGCGGGTACGAGCAGTACTTC.

The chain combines TRBV28 with TRBJ1-2, with a tentative D call TRBD1 (6 bases). CDR1 MDHEN and CDR2 SYDVKM come from the germline V gene. V shed 6 bases and J shed 2 bases, with 28 bases lying between them. The CDR3 has 19 amino acids. CDR3 nucleotide sequence: TGTGCCAGCAGCCCCTGGGCGGTCCTCGGCACAGGGAAGAACTATGGCTACACCTTC. Encoded protein: CASSPWAVLGTGKNYGYTF.

The CDR3 DNA reads as TGTGCCAGCAGCTCCGGGACTAGCGGACGAAAGTTCTTC. Encoded protein: CASSSGTSGRKFF. The J gene is TRBJ2-1, the V gene TRBV7-7; TRBD2 matches 11 bases. Looked up from germline, CDR1 is SSHAT and CDR2 is FNYEAQ (reference sequence). The V segment lost 4 bases and the J segment 14 bases; nucleotides outside the gene matches: 7. This CDR3 contains 13 residues.

The chain employs TRBV5-4 and TRBJ2-4; 9 nucleotides line up with TRBD2. The CDR3 spans 18 residues. Trimming took 4 bases from V and 2 from J; bases not matched to a gene: 13. Germline values: CDR1 SGHNT, CDR2 YYREEE (reference sequence). The CDR3 region is CASSPGGGLALPKNIQYF. The CDR3 coding sequence is TGTGCCAGCAGCCCGGGCGGGGGACTAGCATTGCCCAAAAACATTCAGTACTTC.

V is TRBV18 and J is TRBJ1-2, with 7 nucleotides matching TRBD1. Germline values: CDR1 KGHSH, CDR2 LQKENI. V shed 8 bases, J shed 3 bases, and the junction held 12 bases outside the gene matches. The CDR3 runs to 15 residues. CDR3 in DNA: TGTGCCAGCACCCAACGGACAGGTCTTGACTATGGCTACACCTTC. Translation gives CASTQRTGLDYGYTF.

The J gene is TRBJ2-2, the V gene TRBV9, with 11 bases matching TRBD2. V was clipped by 4 bases and J by 6 bases; unmatched bases: 14. The CDR3 consists of 18 residues. The V gene's germline CDR1 is SGDLS and CDR2 YYNGEE. CDR3 residues: CASSLSRGSGRASGELFF. In DNA form, the CDR3 reads TGTGCCAGCAGCCTCTCCCGGGGTAGCGGGAGGGCCTCCGGGGAGCTGTTTTTT.

This clone was seen just once. The chain carries TRBV7-2 and TRBJ2-7; TRBD2 agrees at 14 bases. V shed 3 bases and J 6 bases; nucleotides not matched to a gene: 7. Germline V gene sequence: CDR1 SGHTA, CDR2 FQGNSA. The CDR3 totals 16 residues. The CDR3 DNA reads TGTGCCAGCAGCTTGACTAGCGGGAGGGCCGGGGGCGAGCAGTACTTC. Its protein product is CASSLTSGRAGGEQYF.

This clone turned up a few times. This chain links TRBV4-1 with TRBJ2-3, with TRBD2 matching over 10 bases. From germline, CDR1 is MGHRA and CDR2 YSYEKL. The CDR3 is made up of 20 amino acids. After removal of 4 bases from V and 0 bases from J, the junction contained 16 bases not matched to a gene. The CDR3 coding sequence is TGCGCCAGCAGCCTTACATCAATCCTGCTTAGCGGGAGGAGCACAGATACGCAGTATTTT. Translation: CASSLTSILLSGRSTDTQYF.

This chain links TRBV7-2 with TRBJ2-7; D possibly corresponds to TRBD2 (5 bases). The CDR3 is made up of 14 amino acids. Looked up from germline, CDR1 is SGHTA and CDR2 is FQGNSA. The V end was cut by 4 bases, the J end by 3 bases, with 13 bases between. In DNA, the CDR3 is TGTGCCAGCAGCTCGGGAAACACGTACTACGAGCAGTACTTC. It is translated as CASSSGNTYYEQYF. The whole variable domain, remainder taken from reference TRBV7-2 and TRBJ2-7, is GAGVSQSPSNKVTEKGKDVELRCDPISGHTALYWYRQSLGQGLEFLIYFQGNSAPDKSGLPSDRFSAERTGGSVSTLTIQRTQQEDSAVYLCASSSGNTYYEQYFGPGTRLTVT.

The chain has TRBV28 and TRBJ2-7; 8 nucleotides agree with TRBD1. This CDR3 spans 15 amino acids. With 7 bases clipped from V and 3 bases from J, the junction kept 11 bases outside the gene matches. Germline V lookup: CDR1 MDHEN, CDR2 SYDVKM. CDR3: CASKTGTGFFYEQYF. CDR3 coding DNA: TGTGCCAGCAAGACCGGGACAGGTTTTTTCTACGAGCAGTACTTC.

For the CDR3, the DNA is TGTGCCAGCTCACCGCCGGAGTTGGGCAATCAGCCCCAGCATTTT. Its protein product is CASSPPELGNQPQHF. The chain joins TRBV18 to TRBJ1-5, with D uncertain. Germline CDR1 reads KGHSH; CDR2 reads LQKENI. This CDR3 spans 15 amino acids. V was clipped by 3 bases and J by 2 bases, with 11 bases between them.

The chain couples TRBV30 to TRBJ2-7; D unclear. Trimming pared 0 bases from V and 4 bases from J, leaving 13 bases between. Germline values: CDR1 GTSNPN, CDR2 SVGIG (reference sequence). This CDR3 has 14 residues. This chain's CDR3 is CAWSVSLELYEQYF. The CDR3 bases are TGTGCCTGGAGTGTTTCCTTAGAACTTTACGAGCAGTACTTC.

V is TRBV15 and J is TRBJ1-1, with D possibly TRBD1 on 6 matching bases. From germline, CDR1 is LNHNV and CDR2 YYDKDF (reference sequence). Trimming left V 0 bases short and J 0 bases short, with 11 bases between. The CDR3 has 16 residues. Written as DNA, the CDR3 is TGTGCCACCAGCAGAGATGGGGGCCGGTTGAACACTGAAGCTTTCTTT. Amino acids: CATSRDGGRLNTEAFF.

The chain links TRBV5-1 to TRBJ2-7; 7 bases map to TRBD1. Germline CDR1 is SGHRS and CDR2 is YFSETQ. Trimming at V came to 0 bases and at J to 0 bases, leaving 6 bases not matched to a gene. The CDR3 is made up of 16 amino acids. The CDR3 spells CASSLGGTASSYEQYF. Written as DNA, the CDR3 is TGCGCCAGCAGCTTGGGGGGGACAGCGAGCTCCTACGAGCAGTACTTC.

V usage is TRBV7-3 and J usage is TRBJ1-1; D call uncertain. CDR3 length: 13 residues. The V gene's germline CDR1 is SGHTA and CDR2 FQGTGA. With 5 bases removed from V and 0 bases from J, the gap between germline ends came to 7 bases. CDR3 sequence (DNA): TGTGCCAGCAGCCTCACAATGAACACTGAAGCTTTCTTT. Amino acid sequence: CASSLTMNTEAFF.

CDR3 coding DNA: TGTGCCAGCAGCCGATCGGGTGGAGGTTACCATGAGCAGTTCTTC. Its translation: CASSRSGGGYHEQFF. J is TRBJ2-1 and V is TRBV27; a weak D match, TRBD2 (5 bases). Trimming left V 6 bases short and J 8 bases short, with 20 bases between. This CDR3 region has 15 residues. The germline CDR1 and CDR2 sequences are MNHEY and SMNVEV (reference sequence).

The V call is TRBV28, the J call TRBJ2-7, with 10 bases fitting TRBD2. V dropped 6 bases and J dropped 6; count of bases not matched to a gene: 5. The CDR3 length is 13 residues. Germline loops: CDR1 MDHEN, CDR2 SYDVKM. CDR3 region: CASRSSGSLEQYF. In DNA, the CDR3 is TGTGCCAGCAGATCTAGCGGGAGCCTCGAGCAGTACTTC. The full variable domain, rest sourced from reference TRBV28 and TRBJ2-7, is DVKVTQSSRYLVKRTGEKVFLECVQDMDHENMFWYRQDPGLGLRLIYFSYDVKMKEKGDIPEGYSVSREKKERFSLILESASTNQTSMYLCASRSSGSLEQYFGPGTRLTVT.

The chain recombines TRBV5-1 with TRBJ2-3; 11 nucleotides match TRBD2. CDR1 and CDR2 from the germline V gene are SGHRS and YFSETQ. This CDR3 spans 17 amino acids. V lost 0 bases to trimming and J lost 0 bases; unmatched junction nucleotides: 3. CDR3 region: CASSLELAGDSTDTQYF. The CDR3 nucleotides read TGCGCCAGCAGCTTGGAACTAGCGGGAGACAGCACAGATACGCAGTATTTT.

The genes are TRBV12-2 and TRBJ2-1; the DNA was not compared with TRBD2, the D call given in the table. TRBV12-2 is a pseudogene. The CDR3 extends over 19 amino acids. The CDR3 loop reads CASRRGQLKTSGSLYEQFF. The DNA for the CDR3 is TGTGCAAGTCGCCGGGGACAGTTGAAGACTAGCGGGAGTTTATATGAGCAGTTCTTC.

This sequence joins TRBV7-6 and TRBJ2-3; 8 bases fit TRBD2. This CDR3 contains 16 residues. With 5 bases clipped from V and 0 bases from J, the junction kept 7 bases outside the gene matches. CDR1 SGHVS and CDR2 FNYEAQ come from the germline V gene. The CDR3 here is CASSRMLAGSTDTQYF. DNA for the CDR3: TGTGCCAGCAGCCGTATGCTAGCGGGTAGCACAGATACGCAGTATTTT.

The V and J genes are TRBV12-5 and TRBJ2-7; the D gene is possibly TRBD2 (5 bases). CDR3 length: 15 amino acids. Germline CDR1 reads LGHNT; CDR2 reads FRNRAP. V lost 5 bases and J 2 bases, leaving 16 bases between the germline ends. For the CDR3, the DNA is TGTGCTAGTGGTCCAGAAGACGGGGAGACCTACGAGCAGTACTTC. As protein: CASGPEDGETYEQYF.

The sample holds one count of this clone. Other DNA sequences from this sample encode an identical CDR3 as well. The chain employs TRBV5-6 and TRBJ1-4; TRBD1 agrees at 7 bases. This CDR3 is 14 amino acids long. V lost 4 bases, J lost 4 bases, and 4 bases stayed unmatched. From germline, CDR1 is SGHDT and CDR2 YYEEEE. The CDR3 reads CASSPGQRNEKLFF. In nucleotides, the CDR3 is TGTGCCAGCAGCCCGGGACAGCGTAATGAAAAACTGTTTTTT. Full variable domain (missing parts from reference TRBV5-6 and TRBJ1-4): DAGVTQSPTHLIKTRGQQVTLRCSPKSGHDTVSWYQQALGQGPQFIFQYYEEEERQRGNFPDRFSGHQFPNYSSELNVNALLLGDSALYLCASSPGQRNEKLFFGSGTQLSVL.

The V gene is TRBV20-1, the J gene TRBJ2-3; 9 bases map to TRBD2. CDR3 length: 14 residues. In germline, CDR1 is DFQATT, CDR2 SNEGSKA (reference sequence). Trimming cost V 3 bases and J 3 bases; bases outside gene matches: 4. The CDR3 nucleotides read TGCAGTGCTAGTGGCCTAGCGGGAACAGATACGCAGTATTTT. Translated: CSASGLAGTDTQYF.

This clone occurred once. This chain uses TRBV4-1 with TRBJ1-6; TRBD1 aligns across 9 bases. Trimming cost V 4 bases and J 9 bases; bases outside gene matches: 7. This CDR3 has 15 amino acids. Germline V gene sequence: CDR1 MGHRA, CDR2 YSYEKL. Written as DNA, the CDR3 is TGCGCCAGCAGCCCTCGGGACAGGGATGTTTCACCCCTCCACTTT. Translation gives CASSPRDRDVSPLHF.

The J gene is TRBJ1-1, the V gene TRBV4-1, with D maybe TRBD1 (5 bases). V gave up 1 base and J gave up 2 bases, with 17 bases separating them. This CDR3 is built from 17 residues. The V gene's germline CDR1 is MGHRA and CDR2 YSYEKL. Here the CDR3 reads CASSQVFSRRGNTEAFF. CDR3 bases: TGCGCCAGCAGCCAAGTGTTCTCGCGGAGGGGAAACACTGAAGCTTTCTTT.

This clone was seen only once. The chain links TRBV9 to TRBJ2-3, with TRBD2 matching 9 bases. Losses at the gene ends were 0 bases for V and 2 bases for J; bases not matched to a gene: 7. Germline V gives CDR1 SGDLS, CDR2 YYNGEE. This CDR3 is built from 17 residues. Here the CDR3 reads CASSVALLAGYTDTQYF. Here the CDR3 DNA reads TGTGCCAGCAGCGTAGCTTTACTAGCGGGTTACACAGATACGCAGTATTTT.